A single sample is the source of the 30 T cell receptor beta chains below, sequenced in a study of cytomegalovirus exposure and HLA in healthy donors. Assay used: immunoSEQ multiplex PCR; TCRdb lists only in-frame clones, some missing. In the table there are around 150,000 clones, over 85% of which are singletons. Specimen: PBMCs. Receptor source: a woman in her late teens or twenties in good health and CMV-seropositive.

The chain uses TRBV6-8 and TRBJ1-5; 7 bases line up with TRBD1. Losses at the gene ends were 2 bases for V and 7 bases for J; bases not matched to a gene: 8. The CDR3 covers 15 residues. Germline V gives CDR1 MNHGY, CDR2 SAAAGT. The CDR3 loop reads CASSYGGRGGQPQHF. CDR3 nucleotides: TGTGCCAGCAGTTACGGGGGACGAGGGGGCCAGCCCCAGCATTTT.

J is TRBJ2-3 and V is TRBV2; no clear D gene. The CDR3 is made up of 12 amino acids. CDR1 is SNHLY and CDR2 is FYNNEI in the germline V gene. Trimming stripped 4 bases from V and 3 bases from J, with 5 bases between. CDR3 amino acids: CASSAQTDTQYF. CDR3 bases: TGTGCCAGCAGTGCACAAACAGATACGCAGTATTTT. Supplemented by reference TRBV2 and TRBJ2-3, the full variable domain reads EPEVTQTPSHQVTQMGQEVILRCVPISNHLYFYWYRQILGQKVEFLVSFYNNEISEKSEIFDDQFSVERPDGSNFTLKIRSTKLEDSAMYFCASSAQTDTQYFGPGTRLTVL.

This clone was recorded once. The chain has TRBV2 and TRBJ2-7; the match to TRBD2 covers 7 bases. V was pared by 10 bases and J by 0 bases, with 18 bases of the junction left unmatched. From germline, CDR1 is SNHLY and CDR2 FYNNEI. This CDR3 is 17 amino acids long. The CDR3 loop reads CATPPLGRGSGSYEQYF. DNA for the CDR3: TGTGCCACCCCGCCTCTAGGGAGGGGTAGCGGCTCCTACGAGCAGTACTTC.

The rearrangement uses TRBV6-1 and TRBJ2-6, with D perhaps TRBD1 (6 bases). V was cut by 4 bases and J by 2 bases, with 18 bases left in between. Germline V CDR1 and CDR2: MNHNS, SASEGT. The CDR3 length is 18 residues. The CDR3 region has the DNA TGTGCCAGCAGTGCCGACAGGTATGGAGGAGCTGGGGCCAACGTCCTGACTTTC. Its translation is CASSADRYGGAGANVLTF.

The J gene is TRBJ2-1, the V gene TRBV7-9; TRBD2 matches at 9 bases. CDR1 and CDR2 (germline): SEHNR, FQNEAQ (reference sequence). CDR3 size: 15 residues. Losses at the gene ends were 4 bases for V and 10 bases for J; bases not matched to a gene: 11. The DNA for the CDR3 is TGTGCCAGCAGCTGGGATAGCGGGAGAAGGGAGGAGCAGTTCTTC. Protein: CASSWDSGRREEQFF.

The J gene is TRBJ1-3, the V gene TRBV6-5; no clear D. Germline CDR1 and CDR2: MNHEY and SVGAGI. The V gene lost 6 bases and the J gene lost 0 bases, with 12 bases spanning the gap. The CDR3 extends over 15 amino acids. CDR3 amino acids: CASSHRGRSGNTIYF. As DNA, the CDR3 is TGTGCCAGCAGCCACCGTGGGCGCTCTGGAAACACCATATATTTT.

V usage is TRBV7-9 and J usage is TRBJ2-1; 9 bases line up with TRBD2. Unmatched junction bases numbered 15, after V lost 6 bases and J lost 3 bases. The CDR3 totals 18 residues. Germline values: CDR1 SEHNR, CDR2 FQNEAQ (reference sequence). Here the CDR3 reads CASRSSGTPILFYNEQFF. The CDR3 DNA is TGTGCCAGCAGATCTAGCGGGACCCCAATACTTTTCTACAATGAGCAGTTCTTC.

This clone occurred a few times. This chain links TRBV19 with TRBJ2-7, with TRBD1 matching over 8 bases. The V gene end was trimmed by 4 bases and the J gene end by 6 bases; junction bases not matched to a gene: 8. The germline V gene encodes CDR1 LNHDA and CDR2 SQIVND (reference sequence). This CDR3 has 14 residues. This CDR3 is CASSTRRTGSEQYF. CDR3 DNA: TGTGCCAGTAGTACCCGCCGGACAGGGTCCGAGCAGTACTTC.

V gene TRBV7-2 combines with J gene TRBJ1-3; D not certain. This CDR3 has 13 amino acids. V was clipped by 11 bases and J by 4 bases, with 15 bases between them. Germline V CDR1 and CDR2: SGHTA, FQGNSA. The CDR3 bases are TGTGCCGACGGCGGGGAACCCGGAAACACCATATATTTT. It codes for CADGGEPGNTIYF. The complete variable domain, with remaining parts taken from reference TRBV7-2 and TRBJ1-3, reads GAGVSQSPSNKVTEKGKDVELRCDPISGHTALYWYRQSLGQGLEFLIYFQGNSAPDKSGLPSDRFSAERTGGSVSTLTIQRTQQEDSAVYLCADGGEPGNTIYFGEGSWLTVV.

V gene TRBV7-9 combines with J gene TRBJ1-2, with a weak D call TRBD1 (6 bases). The V end lost 3 bases, the J end lost 3 bases, and 11 bases lay between the germline ends. This CDR3 is 14 amino acids long. Germline CDR1 is SEHNR and CDR2 is FQNEAQ (reference sequence). As DNA, the CDR3 is TGTGCCAGCAGCTTCCCGGCAGGGGACTATGGCTACACCTTC. It is translated as CASSFPAGDYGYTF. Combining the CDR3 with reference TRBV7-9 and TRBJ1-2 gives the whole variable domain DTGVSQNPRHKITKRGQNVTFRCDPISEHNRLYWYRQTLGQGPEFLTYFQNEAQLEKSRLLSDRFSAERPKGSFSTLEIQRTEQGDSAMYLCASSFPAGDYGYTFGSGTRLTVV.

This clone showed up just once. V and J are TRBV6-5 and TRBJ2-1, with D perhaps TRBD1 (5 bases). Looked up from germline, CDR1 is MNHEY and CDR2 is SVGAGI. This CDR3 comprises 13 residues. Between the trimmed V and J ends, which lost 10 bases and 3 bases, there was a span of 13 bases. The CDR3 nucleotides read TGTGCCACCGCAGGGTCACTCTACAATGAGCAGTTCTTC. Encoded protein: CATAGSLYNEQFF.

CDR3 in DNA: TGTGCCAGCAGCGTAGTCACTAGCGGCACCGGGGAGCTGTTTTTT. Its translation: CASSVVTSGTGELFF. The chain combines TRBV9 with TRBJ2-2; TRBD2 aligns across 8 bases. V was clipped by 0 bases and J by 4 bases; unmatched bases: 2. Germline V gene lookup returns CDR1 SGDLS and CDR2 YYNGEE. The CDR3 runs 15 residues.

The V call is TRBV25-1, the J call TRBJ2-7; 10 bases align to TRBD1. This CDR3 contains 14 residues. Germline values: CDR1 MGHDK, CDR2 SYGVNS. Germline trimming cut 8 bases from V and 4 bases from J; bases unmatched to any gene: 8. CDR3 region: CASGAGQGIYEQYF. DNA of the CDR3: TGTGCCAGCGGGGCGGGACAGGGGATTTACGAGCAGTACTTC.

The J gene is TRBJ2-1, the V gene TRBV28, with TRBD2 identical over 14 bases. Germline V CDR1 and CDR2: MDHEN, SYDVKM. This CDR3 contains 15 residues. With 5 bases clipped from V and 7 bases from J, the junction kept 4 bases outside the gene matches. CDR3 loop: CASSPGLAGANEQFF. The CDR3 DNA is TGTGCCAGCAGTCCGGGACTAGCGGGAGCAAATGAGCAGTTCTTC.

This chain joins TRBV5-1 and TRBJ1-2, with a weak D call TRBD1 (5 bases). Germline V gene sequence: CDR1 SGHRS, CDR2 YFSETQ. V lost 2 bases and J 8 bases, leaving 13 bases between the germline ends. The CDR3 length is 13 residues. CDR3 sequence: CASSFDSPAGYTF. CDR3 nucleotides: TGCGCCAGCAGCTTTGACAGTCCGGCCGGCTACACCTTC.

The rearrangement joins TRBV28 to TRBJ2-5; 9 bases are shared with TRBD2. Germline V gene lookup returns CDR1 MDHEN and CDR2 SYDVKM. The V gene end was trimmed by 2 bases and the J gene end by 5 bases; junction bases not matched to a gene: 9. The CDR3 extends over 16 amino acids. CDR3: CASSLGVAGEGETQYF. In DNA form, the CDR3 reads TGTGCCAGCAGTTTAGGCGTAGCGGGAGAGGGGGAGACCCAGTACTTC.

CDR3 nucleotides: TGTGCCAGAGATTCTAGCGGGAGGGGTGAGACCCAGTACTTC. Protein: CARDSSGRGETQYF. The rearrangement links TRBV2 to TRBJ2-5, with 12 bases that match TRBD2. Per germline, CDR1 SNHLY and CDR2 FYNNEI. CDR3 length equals 14 residues. The junction had 7 bases not matched to a gene; V was cut back by 9 bases and J by 5 bases.

The chain carries TRBV5-6 and TRBJ2-3, with a possible D match to TRBD2 (5 bases). Germline V gene lookup returns CDR1 SGHDT and CDR2 YYEEEE. The CDR3 length is 16 residues. Trimming took off 3 bases at V and 0 bases at J, with 14 bases between the two ends. The CDR3 region is CASSYGSYPSTDTQYF. The CDR3 DNA reads as TGTGCCAGCAGCTATGGGAGCTACCCTAGCACAGATACGCAGTATTTT.

This clone occurred once. The genes are TRBV6-5 and TRBJ2-3; 8 nucleotides agree with TRBD2. V shed 6 bases, J shed 1 base, and the junction held 6 bases outside the gene matches. Germline V lookup: CDR1 MNHEY, CDR2 SVGAGI. The CDR3 extends over 15 amino acids. CDR3 coding DNA: TGTGCCAGCAGCTCTTCGCGGGAGGGCACAGATACGCAGTATTTT. This translates into CASSSSREGTDTQYF.

V and J are TRBV5-5 and TRBJ2-1; D is unclear. CDR1 is SGHKS, CDR2 YYEKEE, per germline (reference sequence). The V end was cut by 7 bases, the J end by 0 bases, with 8 bases between. CDR3 length equals 13 residues. The CDR3 region has the DNA TGTGCCAGCGCCCTTAGCTCCTACAATGAGCAGTTCTTC. This encodes CASALSSYNEQFF.

This chain links TRBV15 with TRBJ1-2, with a possible D match to TRBD1 (5 bases). Germline V gene data show CDR1 as LNHNV and CDR2 as YYDKDF (reference sequence). Between the trimmed V and J ends, which lost 5 bases and 12 bases, there was a span of 16 bases. This CDR3 is built from 12 residues. As DNA, the CDR3 is TGTGCCACCAGCTCTACCCGGGGGGGGGACACCTTC. Its protein product is CATSSTRGGDTF. The full variable domain, completed using reference TRBV15 and TRBJ1-2, is DAMVIQNPRYQVTQFGKPVTLSCSQTLNHNVMYWYQQKSSQAPKLLFHYYDKDFNNEADTPDNFQSRRPNTSFCFLDIRSPGLGDTAMYLCATSSTRGGDTFGSGTRLTVV.

The rearrangement uses TRBV19 and TRBJ1-5, with a tentative D call TRBD1 (6 bases). This CDR3 spans 13 amino acids. With 4 bases removed from V and 5 bases from J, the gap between germline ends came to 9 bases. Germline CDR1 LNHDA, CDR2 SQIVND (reference sequence). CDR3 nucleotide sequence: TGTGCCAGTAGTAATCCAGGGGATCAGCCCCAGCATTTT. Translated: CASSNPGDQPQHF. The variable domain in full, completed from reference TRBV19 and TRBJ1-5, reads DGGITQSPKYLFRKEGQNVTLSCEQNLNHDAMYWYRQDPGQGLRLIYYSQIVNDFQKGDIAEGYSVSREKKESFPLTVTSAQKNPTAFYLCASSNPGDQPQHFGDGTRLSIL.

This clone was counted once. The chain joins TRBV6-5 to TRBJ2-7; possibly TRBD1 for D (6 bases). Germline CDR1 is MNHEY and CDR2 is SVGAGI. Trimming cost V 7 bases and J 2 bases, with 12 bases left between them. This CDR3 is built from 13 residues. CDR3 region: CASIRQETYEQYF. The CDR3 nucleotides are TGTGCCAGCATAAGACAGGAGACCTACGAGCAGTACTTC.

The CDR3 coding sequence is TGTGCCAGCAGCTTGGACAGGGGGCTTCTTTCGGGCACTGAAGCTTTCTTT. This translates into CASSLDRGLLSGTEAFF. The gene calls are TRBV7-9 and TRBJ1-1; 11 bases match TRBD1. This CDR3 spans 17 amino acids. Germline V gene lookup returns CDR1 SEHNR and CDR2 FQNEAQ (reference sequence). Germline trimming cut 3 bases from V and 4 bases from J; bases unmatched to any gene: 10.

The chain is built from TRBV5-4 and TRBJ2-1; a possible D gene is TRBD1 (7 bases). Germline assignment: CDR1 SGHNT and CDR2 YYREEE (reference sequence). There are 17 residues in the CDR3. V was shortened by 0 bases and J by 4 bases, with 17 bases between the two germline ends. DNA for the CDR3: TGTGCCAGCAGCTTGGTACGGGGGACAGTTGAGTACAATGAGCAGTTCTTC. Translation: CASSLVRGTVEYNEQFF.

The rearrangement uses TRBV6-5 and TRBJ1-5; D unresolved. The ends were cut back, 2 bases at V and 0 bases at J, with 8 bases in the middle. The V gene's germline CDR1 is MNHEY and CDR2 SVGAGI. This CDR3 spans 15 amino acids. CDR3 nucleotides: TGTGCCAGCAGTTACAGTCCAGATAGCAATCAGCCCCAGCATTTT. Translating it yields CASSYSPDSNQPQHF.

The gene calls are TRBV6-5 and TRBJ1-2; no reliable D call. The CDR3 covers 15 residues. The germline V gene has CDR1 MNHEY and CDR2 SVGAGI. V was pared by 5 bases and J by 3 bases, with 16 bases between. The DNA of the CDR3 is TGTGCCAGCAGTAAGACGGGTACGCTAGACTATGGCTACACCTTC. Protein sequence: CASSKTGTLDYGYTF.

The chain links TRBV4-1 to TRBJ1-2, with 7 bases aligning to TRBD1. The CDR3 contains 16 residues. In germline, CDR1 is MGHRA, CDR2 YSYEKL. V lost 4 bases to trimming and J lost 6 bases; unmatched junction nucleotides: 14. The CDR3 DNA is TGCGCCAGCAGCCGCGCCTTTGGGACAGCCCCGGATGGCTACACCTTC. It codes for CASSRAFGTAPDGYTF.

The CDR3 nucleotides read TGCGCCAGCAGTTTTGGACAGGGAGGAAACATTCAGTACTTC. Its translation: CASSFGQGGNIQYF. The chain combines TRBV5-1 with TRBJ2-4; TRBD1 agrees at 8 bases. CDR3 length: 14 amino acids. Germline V gene sequence: CDR1 SGHRS, CDR2 YFSETQ. V dropped 5 bases and J dropped 6; count of bases not matched to a gene: 7.

The CDR3 spells CASSWGTSGRSETQYF. The CDR3 bases are TGTGCCAGCAGTTGGGGGACTAGCGGGAGGTCAGAGACCCAGTACTTC. The chain has TRBV27 and TRBJ2-5; 15 nucleotides align to TRBD2. The CDR3 totals 16 residues. The trim removed 4 bases at V and 4 bases at J, leaving 4 bases unmatched. CDR1 is MNHEY, CDR2 SMNVEV, per germline (reference sequence).